The 24 T cell receptor beta chains given below trace back to one sample, sequenced in a study of cytomegalovirus exposure and HLA in healthy donors. A multiplex PCR was run with 60 Vbeta primers and 13 Jbeta primers. Using immunoSEQ multiplex PCR, the repertoire was profiled, and TCRdb retains in-frame clones only, with some absent. This sample has around 140,000 clones, with around 80% found just once. The source material was PBMCs. The source is a female donor in good health and CMV-seronegative.

V and J are TRBV30 and TRBJ1-5, with D maybe TRBD1 (6 bases). Germline CDR1 is GTSNPN and CDR2 is SVGIG (reference sequence). The length of the CDR3 is 14 residues. The V gene lost 3 bases and the J gene lost 7 bases, with 16 bases spanning the gap. CDR3 DNA sequence: TGTGCCTGGAGCCGGACAGCTCGAGGCCAGCCCCAGCATTTT. This encodes CAWSRTARGQPQHF.

The gene calls are TRBV5-1 and TRBJ1-2; 7 bases are a match to TRBD1. Trimming cost V 0 bases and J 2 bases; bases outside gene matches: 7. This CDR3 contains 16 residues. The germline CDR1 and CDR2 sequences are SGHRS and YFSETQ. The CDR3 region is CASSLAAQGLNYGYTF. For the CDR3, the DNA is TGCGCCAGCAGCTTGGCTGCACAGGGGCTAAACTATGGCTACACCTTC.

There are a few counts of this clone. J is TRBJ2-5 and V is TRBV5-1, with D maybe TRBD2 (6 bases). V was shortened by 4 bases and J by 1 base, with 14 bases between the two germline ends. The germline gives CDR1 SGHRS, CDR2 YFSETQ. The CDR3 loop spans 15 amino acids. Here the CDR3 reads CASSSLAGSQETQYF. The CDR3 nucleotides read TGCGCCAGCAGCAGCTTGGCGGGGAGCCAAGAGACCCAGTACTTC.

V is TRBV27 and J is TRBJ2-7; D may be TRBD1 (6 bases). Germline CDR1 MNHEY, CDR2 SMNVEV (reference sequence). With 6 bases removed from V and 6 bases from J, the gap between germline ends came to 15 bases. The CDR3 length is 13 residues. CDR3 in DNA: TGTGCCAGCAGCGCCCTCCTGGACAGCGAGCAGTACTTC. Residues: CASSALLDSEQYF.

V usage is TRBV4-2 and J usage is TRBJ2-2; a possible D gene is TRBD2 (5 bases). Germline-derived CDR1 and CDR2 are LGHNA and YNFKEQ. This CDR3 spans 14 amino acids. The germline V and J ends were trimmed by 5 bases and 6 bases, with 13 bases remaining between them. CDR3 loop: CASSGRADAGELFF. The CDR3 bases are TGTGCCAGCAGCGGGCGGGCGGACGCCGGGGAGCTGTTTTTT.

V and J are TRBV9 and TRBJ2-1; 8 bases agree with TRBD2. Germline V gene data show CDR1 as SGDLS and CDR2 as YYNGEE. The CDR3 runs to 15 residues. V shed 2 bases and J 6 bases; nucleotides not matched to a gene: 7. The CDR3, as DNA: TGTGCCAGCAGCGTTCGGACTAGCTGGGGCAATGAGCAGTTCTTC. It specifies CASSVRTSWGNEQFF.

J is TRBJ2-1 and V is TRBV4-3, with TRBD2 matching over 8 bases. Germline V lookup: CDR1 LGHNA, CDR2 YSLEER. With V trimmed by 1 base and J by 2 bases, 4 bases remained unmatched. The CDR3 length is 16 residues. The CDR3 coding sequence is TGCGCCAGCAGCCAAGGTCCAGCGGGGGCCTACAATGAGCAGTTCTTC. Amino acid sequence: CASSQGPAGAYNEQFF.

This clone has only a few counts. The V call is TRBV29-1, the J call TRBJ1-3; possibly TRBD1 for D (5 bases). The CDR3 has 13 residues. With 6 bases removed from V and 0 bases from J, the gap between germline ends came to 9 bases. Germline V lookup: CDR1 SQVTM, CDR2 ANQGSEA. In nucleotides, the CDR3 is TGCAGCGTGGACAACGTCTCTGGAAACACCATATATTTT. It encodes CSVDNVSGNTIYF.

This chain uses TRBV19 with TRBJ1-1; possibly TRBD1 for D (6 bases). This CDR3 is 13 amino acids long. Trimming shortened V by 6 bases and J by 4 bases, and 12 bases separated the two germline ends. Per the germline V gene, CDR1 is LNHDA and CDR2 is SQIVND (reference sequence). CDR3: CASSPTRGTEAFF. The CDR3 bases are TGTGCCAGTAGCCCCACCAGGGGCACTGAAGCTTTCTTT.

This clone was seen a single time. The V call is TRBV5-1, the J call TRBJ1-1; unclear D gene. Trimming took 0 bases from V and 1 from J, leaving 7 bases between them. The CDR3 contains 14 residues. CDR1 SGHRS and CDR2 YFSETQ come from the germline V gene. CDR3 in DNA: TGCGCCAGCAGCTTGGAACCAGGGAACACTGAAGCTTTCTTT. Protein product: CASSLEPGNTEAFF.

Note on this clone: This CDR3 fails to terminate in the conserved phenylalanine or tryptophan, so it likely reflects a read error. V and J are TRBV19 and TRBJ1-2; 8 nucleotides align to TRBD1. CDR1 LNHDA and CDR2 SQIVND come from the germline V gene (reference sequence). Trimming cost V 4 bases and J 8 bases; bases outside gene matches: 0. There are 11 residues in the CDR3. DNA for the CDR3: TGTGCCAGTAGTACAGGGGGCGGCTACACCCTC. It codes for CASSTGGGYTL.

The J gene is TRBJ2-5, the V gene TRBV29-1, with TRBD2 as a possible D gene (5 bases). Germline-derived CDR1 and CDR2 are SQVTM and ANQGSEA. This CDR3 contains 13 residues. V shed 6 bases and J shed 4 bases, with 15 bases lying between them. The CDR3 reads CSVDYKVGETQYF. The CDR3 DNA is TGCAGCGTCGACTACAAGGTAGGAGAGACCCAGTACTTC.

The chain combines TRBV5-1 with TRBJ2-1, with 7 positions matching TRBD1. Germline loops: CDR1 SGHRS, CDR2 YFSETQ. This CDR3 has 13 amino acids. J gave up 3 bases and V 5 bases, and 2 bases lay outside the gene matches. In DNA form, the CDR3 reads TGCGCCAGCAGAGACAGGGTCTACAATGAGCAGTTCTTC. This codes for CASRDRVYNEQFF.

The J gene is TRBJ2-3, the V gene TRBV5-4; the match to TRBD1 covers 7 bases. The CDR3 is 16 amino acids. V was clipped by 1 base and J by 8 bases; unmatched bases: 13. Germline CDR1 reads SGHNT; CDR2 reads YYREEE (reference sequence). The CDR3 is CASSLIKGAVSTTQYF. The CDR3 nucleotides are TGTGCCAGCAGCTTGATTAAGGGGGCCGTTTCGACTACGCAGTATTTT.

CDR3 nucleotide sequence: TGTGCCATCACCTCTAGCGGGGACCACGAGCAGTACTTC. Protein sequence: CAITSSGDHEQYF. V and J are TRBV10-3 and TRBJ2-7, with 9 bases matching TRBD2. Germline loops: CDR1 ENHRY, CDR2 SYGVKD. The CDR3 sequence is 13 residues long. With V trimmed by 7 bases and J by 5 bases, 6 bases remained unmatched.

The chain couples TRBV25-1 to TRBJ1-5; 7 bases map to TRBD1. Germline CDR1 is MGHDK and CDR2 is SYGVNS. The V segment lost 4 bases and the J segment 6 bases; nucleotides outside the gene matches: 6. The CDR3 is 14 amino acids. CDR3 bases: TGTGCCAGCAGTGGTTCAGGGGGAAGTCAGCCCCAGCATTTT. Protein product: CASSGSGGSQPQHF. The variable domain in full, completed from reference TRBV25-1 and TRBJ1-5, reads EADIYQTPRYLVIGTGKKITLECSQTMGHDKMYWYQQDPGMELHLIHYSYGVNSTEKGDLSSESTVSRIRTEHFPLTLESARPSHTSQYLCASSGSGGSQPQHFGDGTRLSIL.

J is TRBJ1-2 and V is TRBV30; TRBD1 might be the D (5 bases). CDR3 length equals 13 residues. Per germline, CDR1 GTSNPN and CDR2 SVGIG (reference sequence). V lost 1 base to trimming and J lost 7 bases, with 13 bases between them. In DNA, the CDR3 is TGTGCCTGGAGTGGGGGCTCTACTCGTGGCTACACCTTC. Translating gives CAWSGGSTRGYTF.

The chain is built from TRBV5-4 and TRBJ2-7, with TRBD1 matching over 9 bases. With V trimmed by 2 bases and J by 7 bases, 10 bases remained unmatched. CDR3 length: 15 amino acids. Germline CDR1 and CDR2: SGHNT and YYREEE (reference sequence). CDR3 residues: CASSFEDRGGREQYF. CDR3 bases: TGTGCCAGCAGCTTTGAAGACAGGGGGGGCCGGGAGCAGTACTTC. Looking up the rest from reference TRBV5-4 and TRBJ2-7 gives the full variable domain: ETGVTQSPTHLIKTRGQQVTLRCSSQSGHNTVSWYQQALGQGPQFIFQYYREEENGRGNFPPRFSGLQFPNYSSELNVNALELDDSALYLCASSFEDRGGREQYFGPGTRLTVT.

The rearrangement joins TRBV6-4 to TRBJ1-2, with TRBD1 as a possible D gene (5 bases). CDR3 size: 13 residues. Per germline, CDR1 MRHNA and CDR2 SNTAGT. V was trimmed by 4 bases and J by 8 bases, leaving 14 bases between them. The CDR3 spells CASSAETGTGYTF. In DNA form, the CDR3 reads TGTGCCAGCAGTGCCGAAACAGGTACCGGCTACACCTTC.

J is TRBJ2-7 and V is TRBV6-5, with TRBD1 matching 7 bases. The CDR3 length is 15 residues. V trimming: 5 bases; J trimming: 5 bases; junction bases outside the gene matches: 12. Germline values: CDR1 MNHEY, CDR2 SVGAGI. For the CDR3, the DNA is TGTGCCAGCAGTACTACCGACAGGGTCGCAAACGAGCAGTACTTC. It codes for CASSTTDRVANEQYF.

This clone was seen only once. The chain uses TRBV5-4 and TRBJ1-2, with 7 bases that match TRBD1. This CDR3 contains 13 residues. The trim removed 3 bases at V and 6 bases at J, leaving 5 bases unmatched. Germline CDR1 SGHNT, CDR2 YYREEE (reference sequence). The CDR3, as DNA: TGTGCCAGCAGCTACATCACAGGGGATGGCTACACCTTC. Translation: CASSYITGDGYTF.

This clone was picked up a small number of times. The chain joins TRBV7-9 to TRBJ2-7; 7 positions match TRBD2. With 5 bases clipped from V and 1 base from J, the junction kept 11 bases outside the gene matches. From germline, CDR1 is SEHNR and CDR2 FQNEAQ (reference sequence). The CDR3 extends over 16 amino acids. The CDR3 DNA is TGTGCCAGCAGCCGGGGAGCGGGGTTACTTTCCTACGAGCAGTACTTC. Amino acid sequence: CASSRGAGLLSYEQYF. The full variable domain, rest sourced from reference TRBV7-9 and TRBJ2-7, is DTGVSQNPRHKITKRGQNVTFRCDPISEHNRLYWYRQTLGQGPEFLTYFQNEAQLEKSRLLSDRFSAERPKGSFSTLEIQRTEQGDSAMYLCASSRGAGLLSYEQYFGPGTRLTVT.

The V gene is TRBV28, the J gene TRBJ1-2; TRBD1 aligns across 10 bases. Unmatched junction bases numbered 4, after V lost 5 bases and J lost 4 bases. Germline V gene sequence: CDR1 MDHEN, CDR2 SYDVKM. The CDR3 consists of 14 residues. The CDR3 loop reads CASSRTGGSYGYTF. In DNA form, the CDR3 reads TGTGCCAGCAGTCGGACAGGGGGTTCCTATGGCTACACCTTC.

J is TRBJ2-7 and V is TRBV15, with 10 bases fitting TRBD1. The CDR3 is 14 residues long. J gave up 6 bases and V 4 bases, and 6 bases lay outside the gene matches. Germline V gives CDR1 LNHNV, CDR2 YYDKDF (reference sequence). CDR3 in DNA: TGTGCCACCAGCATAGGACAGGGGGAGGTCGAGCAGTACTTC. The encoded protein is CATSIGQGEVEQYF.